This T cell receptor (beta chain) was obtained from a study of T cell changes during pregnancy in multiple sclerosis. The assay was immunoSEQ multiplex PCR, and TCRdb's table has in-frame clones only and misses some. The sample lists around 67,000 clones, 92% occurring once. Trimming shortened V by 10 bases and J by 4 bases, and 20 bases separated the two germline ends. CDR3 size: 14 residues. The V gene's germline CDR1 is MNHNY and CDR2 SVGAGI (reference sequence). The source was peripheral blood, collected in the first trimester of pregnancy. The sequence derives from a female donor with multiple sclerosis, enrolled in a pregnancy study. This rearrangement joins TRBV6-6 to TRBJ2-7; TRBD1 might be the D (6 bases). CDR3 sequence: CATRGTEQIYEQYF. In DNA, the CDR3 is TGTGCCACCAGGGGCACAGAGCAAATTTACGAGCAGTACTTC.